This note documents a single T cell receptor (beta chain) sequence. This sample is part of a study of blood T cell repertoires in COVID-19. Study-level information: The United States, Italy and Spain provided the acute and convalescent COVID-19 samples. T cells, B-cell-depleted T cells, or PBMCs provided the cDNA or gDNA that served as material.

Germline CDR1 and CDR2: MNHEY and SVGAGI. This CDR3 region has 15 residues. Trimming took 2 bases from V and 1 from J; bases not matched to a gene: 4. Study processing details: Amplification of reference gene primers provided the estimated nucleated cell counts. TCRdb's copy holds only in-frame clones and misses some; the assay was immunoSEQ multiplex PCR. V and J calls and clone size come straight from that table; D and trimming were deduced from the DNA. The table has fewer than 150,000 clones, 84% seen once. The TCR sequence derives from a human donor in a cohort sampled during active COVID-19. The chain is built from TRBV6-5 and TRBJ2-7, with 8 positions matching TRBD1. Source material: peripheral blood. As DNA, the CDR3 is TGTGCCAGCAGTTACGAGGGACAGGCTTCCTACGAGCAGTACTTC. It codes for CASSYEGQASYEQYF.